The clone carrying this TCR beta chain was counted a single time. This entry belongs to a study of cytomegalovirus exposure and HLA in healthy donors. The study ran its PCR with 60 Vbeta and 13 Jbeta primers. Assay: immunoSEQ multiplex PCR; the TCRdb copy retains only in-frame clones and omits some. The sample holds over 75,000 clones, roughly four fifths seen once. Sequencing was done on a sample of PBMCs. The source is a woman between 18 and 30 years old in good health and CMV-seropositive.

The CDR3 nucleotides are TGCGCCAGCAGCCAAGACCGGGGGGGGCTTGGTCGGGACGAGCAGTACTTC. Translating gives CASSQDRGGLGRDEQYF. V gene TRBV4-1 combines with J gene TRBJ2-7; 8 nucleotides match TRBD2. The CDR3 has 17 amino acids. Germline loops: CDR1 MGHRA, CDR2 YSYEKL. The junction had 12 bases not matched to a gene; V was cut back by 0 bases and J by 5 bases.